A selection of T cell receptor beta chains follows, all from one sample in a study of T cell repertoires in cytomegalovirus infection. Each CDR3 protein is one row after TCRdb ran MiXCR on the reads. The sample has about 140,000 distinct CDR3 sequences, 6.5% seen once. Input material: PBMCs. The receptor source for this set is a human donor in good health (CMV status not recorded). Some clones in this sample may be carry-over from other donors' samples. Each CDR3 is given with its conserved first and last residue. The D gene is left open where the match is weak. Clone size is stated in some rows and not others, as once, few, many or a class when expanded.

cdr3_length: 15; clone_size: many; v_call: TRBV7-2; j_call: TRBJ2-7; d_call: TRBD2; cdr3_aa: CASSLVGTSGYEQYF; cdr3_nt: TGTGCCAGCAGCTTAGTGGGGACTAGCGGGTACGAGCAGTACTTC
cdr3_length: 14; clone_size: few; v_call: TRBV20-1; j_call: TRBJ2-3; d_call: -; cdr3_aa: CSARRGLSTDTQYF; cdr3_nt: TGCAGTGCTAGACGGGGACTGAGCACAGATACGCAGTATTTT
cdr3_length: 14; clone_size: few; v_call: TRBV7-8; j_call: TRBJ1-1; d_call: -; cdr3_aa: CASSLSGKNTEAFF; cdr3_nt: TGTGCCAGCAGCTTATCAGGGAAGAACACTGAAGCTTTCTTT
cdr3_length: 13; clone_size: -; v_call: TRBV19; j_call: TRBJ1-1; d_call: -; cdr3_aa: CASSMQVGTEAFF; cdr3_nt: TGTGCCAGTAGTATGCAGGTGGGCACTGAAGCTTTCTTT
cdr3_length: 15; clone_size: -; v_call: TRBV5-1; j_call: TRBJ2-7; d_call: TRBD2; cdr3_aa: CASSFGSGENYEQYF; cdr3_nt: TGCGCCAGCAGCTTCGGGAGCGGGGAAAACTACGAGCAGTACTTC
cdr3_length: 15; clone_size: many; v_call: TRBV7-2; j_call: TRBJ1-1; d_call: -; cdr3_aa: CASSFITGSGTEAFF; cdr3_nt: TGTGCCAGCAGCTTTATTACAGGGTCGGGGACTGAAGCTTTCTTT
cdr3_length: 16; clone_size: many; v_call: TRBV20-1; j_call: TRBJ1-5; d_call: -; cdr3_aa: CSARGEIDRDQIPQHF; cdr3_nt: TGCAGTGCTAGAGGCGAGATTGACCGAGATCAAATTCCCCAGCATTTT
cdr3_length: 12; clone_size: many; v_call: TRBV5-4; j_call: TRBJ2-5; d_call: -; cdr3_aa: CASSLYGETQYF; cdr3_nt: TGTGCCAGCAGCTTGTATGGAGAGACCCAGTACTTC
cdr3_length: 15; clone_size: many; v_call: TRBV15; j_call: TRBJ2-1; d_call: -; cdr3_aa: CATSPRGGLYNEQFF; cdr3_nt: TGTGCCACCAGCCCCCGAGGGGGACTATACAATGAGCAGTTCTTC
cdr3_length: 15; clone_size: many; v_call: TRBV6-4; j_call: TRBJ2-7; d_call: -; cdr3_aa: CASSGGPRKTYEQYF; cdr3_nt: TGTGCCAGCAGTGGGGGCCCGCGTAAGACCTACGAGCAGTACTTC
cdr3_length: 15; clone_size: many; v_call: TRBV7-8; j_call: TRBJ2-7; d_call: TRBD2; cdr3_aa: CASSLVLAGIYEQYF; cdr3_nt: TGTGCCAGCAGCTTAGTGCTAGCGGGGATCTACGAGCAGTACTTC
cdr3_length: 14; clone_size: -; v_call: TRBV28; j_call: TRBJ1-1; d_call: -; cdr3_aa: CASSLGGDSTEAFF; cdr3_nt: TGTGCCAGCAGTTTAGGGGGGGACTCCACTGAAGCTTTCTTT
cdr3_length: 15; clone_size: few; v_call: TRBV18; j_call: TRBJ1-2; d_call: TRBD1; cdr3_aa: CASSPLDRGDYGYTF; cdr3_nt: TGTGCCAGCTCACCCCTGGACAGGGGGGACTATGGCTACACCTTC
cdr3_length: 15; clone_size: many; v_call: TRBV7-2; j_call: TRBJ1-4; d_call: -; cdr3_aa: CASSPGAGVNEKLFF; cdr3_nt: TGTGCCAGCAGCCCCGGCGCGGGGGTTAATGAAAAACTGTTTTTT
cdr3_length: 15; clone_size: many; v_call: TRBV7-2; j_call: TRBJ2-3; d_call: TRBD2; cdr3_aa: CASSPRLAGGDTQYF; cdr3_nt: TGTGCCAGCAGCCCACGACTAGCGGGGGGGGATACGCAGTATTTT
cdr3_length: 14; clone_size: many; v_call: TRBV7-2; j_call: TRBJ1-2; d_call: -; cdr3_aa: CASSLERLNYGYTF; cdr3_nt: TGTGCCAGCAGCTTAGAGCGCCTTAACTATGGCTACACCTTC
cdr3_length: 15; clone_size: -; v_call: TRBV9; j_call: TRBJ2-1; d_call: -; cdr3_aa: CASSVDSGGYNEQFF; cdr3_nt: TGTGCCAGCAGCGTAGATTCGGGTGGTTACAATGAGCAGTTCTTC
cdr3_length: 16; clone_size: many; v_call: TRBV7-3; j_call: TRBJ2-3; d_call: TRBD2; cdr3_aa: CASSPHTRGATDTQYF; cdr3_nt: TGTGCCAGCAGCCCCCATACGCGGGGGGCGACAGATACGCAGTATTTT
cdr3_length: 15; clone_size: -; v_call: TRBV6-5; j_call: TRBJ1-5; d_call: -; cdr3_aa: CASSYTRWGDQPQHF; cdr3_nt: TGTGCCAGCAGTTACACCCGTTGGGGGGATCAGCCCCAGCATTTT
cdr3_length: 13; clone_size: -; v_call: TRBV20-1; j_call: TRBJ2-7; d_call: -; cdr3_aa: CSAVRGGTYEQYF; cdr3_nt: TGCAGTGCCGTAAGGGGCGGAACCTACGAGCAGTACTTC
cdr3_length: 14; clone_size: few; v_call: TRBV29-1; j_call: TRBJ1-1; d_call: TRBD1; cdr3_aa: CSVSGQVGPTEAFF; cdr3_nt: TGCAGCGTTTCAGGACAGGTTGGGCCCACTGAAGCTTTCTTT
cdr3_length: 13; clone_size: few; v_call: TRBV18; j_call: TRBJ1-3; d_call: -; cdr3_aa: CASSPQSGNTIYF; cdr3_nt: TGTGCCAGCTCACCACAGTCCGGAAACACCATATATTTT
cdr3_length: 14; clone_size: many; v_call: TRBV7-2; j_call: TRBJ2-5; d_call: TRBD2; cdr3_aa: CASSFGTRYETQYF; cdr3_nt: TGTGCCAGCAGCTTTGGGACTAGATACGAGACCCAGTACTTC
cdr3_length: 14; clone_size: many; v_call: TRBV28; j_call: TRBJ1-3; d_call: -; cdr3_aa: CASSFQGSGNTIYF; cdr3_nt: TGTGCCAGCAGTTTCCAGGGGTCTGGAAACACCATATATTTT
cdr3_length: 14; clone_size: few; v_call: TRBV14; j_call: TRBJ2-7; d_call: -; cdr3_aa: CASSQGVTSYEQYF; cdr3_nt: TGTGCCAGCAGCCAAGGGGTTACGTCCTACGAGCAGTACTTC
cdr3_length: 12; clone_size: many; v_call: TRBV7-2; j_call: TRBJ1-2; d_call: -; cdr3_aa: CASSLSLGGYTF; cdr3_nt: TGTGCCAGCAGCTTAAGTTTGGGAGGCTACACCTTC